This T cell receptor beta chain was obtained from a study of blood T cell repertoires in COVID-19. Across the study: From T cells, B-cell-depleted T cells, or PBMCs came the material, which was cDNA or gDNA.

The CDR3 sequence is 16 residues long. Trimming shortened V by 0 bases and J by 0 bases, and 11 bases separated the two germline ends. The germline V gene has CDR1 LNHNV and CDR2 YYDKDF (reference sequence). As originally analysed: Amplified reference gene primers provided the basis for estimating nucleated cell counts. Only in-frame clones appear in the TCRdb table, and some are missing; sequencing was by immunoSEQ multiplex PCR. That table furnishes V, J and clone size, whereas the DNA furnished D and trimming. The sample yields 11,000 to 15,000 clones, around 91% seen once. The specimen was peripheral blood. The rearrangement uses TRBV15 and TRBJ1-2; TRBD1 is a possible D gene (5 bases). This TCR derives from a human donor in a cohort sampled during active COVID-19. The CDR3 DNA sequence: TGTGCCACCAGCAGAGATAAAGGGGCTACTAACTATGGCTACACCTTC. Amino acid sequence: CATSRDKGATNYGYTF.